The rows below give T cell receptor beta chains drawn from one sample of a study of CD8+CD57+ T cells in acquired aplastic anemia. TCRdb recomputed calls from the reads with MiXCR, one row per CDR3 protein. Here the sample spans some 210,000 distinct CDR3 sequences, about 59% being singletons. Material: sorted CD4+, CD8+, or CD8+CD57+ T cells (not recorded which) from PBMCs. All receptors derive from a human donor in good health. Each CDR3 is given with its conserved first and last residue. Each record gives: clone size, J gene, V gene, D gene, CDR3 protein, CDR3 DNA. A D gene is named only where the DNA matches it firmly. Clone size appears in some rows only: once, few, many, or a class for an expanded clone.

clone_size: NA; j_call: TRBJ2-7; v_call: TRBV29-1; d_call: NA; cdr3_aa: CSFARVGIFGSYEQYF; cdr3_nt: TGCAGCTTTGCTAGAGTTGGCATTTTCGGCTCCTACGAGCAGTACTTC
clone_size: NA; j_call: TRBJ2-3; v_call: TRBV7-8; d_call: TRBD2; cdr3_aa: CASSFRTSGITDTQYF; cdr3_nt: TGTGCCAGCAGCTTTAGGACTAGCGGGATCACAGATACGCAGTATTTT
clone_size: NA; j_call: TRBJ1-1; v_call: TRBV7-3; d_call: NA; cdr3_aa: CASSSGQTDANTEAFF; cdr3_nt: TGTGCCAGCAGCTCAGGACAGACAGATGCGAACACTGAAGCTTTCTTT
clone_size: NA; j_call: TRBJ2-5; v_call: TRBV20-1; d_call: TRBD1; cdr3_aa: CSARASGDRGQETQYF; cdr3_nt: TGCAGTGCTAGAGCCAGCGGGGACAGGGGCCAAGAGACCCAGTACTTC
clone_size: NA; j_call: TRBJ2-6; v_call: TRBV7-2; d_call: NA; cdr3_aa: CASSLASTGGSTGGANVLTF; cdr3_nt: TGTGCCAGCAGCTTAGCGTCGACAGGCGGTTCAACGGGAGGGGCCAACGTCCTGACTTTC
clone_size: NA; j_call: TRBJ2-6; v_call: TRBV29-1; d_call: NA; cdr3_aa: CSVDRGSGANVLAF; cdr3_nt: TGCAGCGTTGACAGGGGCTCTGGGGCCAACGTCCTGGCTTTC
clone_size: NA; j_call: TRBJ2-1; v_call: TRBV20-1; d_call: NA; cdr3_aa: CSASRRNEQFF; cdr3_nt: TGCAGTGCTAGCCGGCGAAATGAGCAGTTCTTC
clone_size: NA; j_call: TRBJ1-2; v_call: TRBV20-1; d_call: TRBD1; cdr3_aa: CSARGTGWSGNTF; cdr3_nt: TGCAGTGCTAGAGGGACAGGGTGGTCGGGAAACACCTTC
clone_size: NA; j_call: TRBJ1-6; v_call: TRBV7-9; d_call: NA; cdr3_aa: CASSLKGNSPLHF; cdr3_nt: TGTGCCAGCAGCTTAAAGGGCAATTCACCCCTCCACTTT
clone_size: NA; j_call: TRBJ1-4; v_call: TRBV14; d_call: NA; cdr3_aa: CASSQEGARKLFF; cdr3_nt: TGTGCCAGCAGCCAAGAGGGTGCCCGAAAACTGTTTTTT
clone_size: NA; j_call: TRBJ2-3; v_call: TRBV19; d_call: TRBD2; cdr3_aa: CASSKLAGGSTDTQYF; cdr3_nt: TGTGCCAGTAGTAAACTAGCGGGGGGTAGCACAGATACGCAGTATTTT
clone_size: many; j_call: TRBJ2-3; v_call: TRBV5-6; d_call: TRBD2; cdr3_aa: CASSLRLAGAGADTQYF; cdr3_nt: TGTGCCAGCAGCTTGCGACTAGCGGGAGCCGGCGCAGATACGCAGTATTTT
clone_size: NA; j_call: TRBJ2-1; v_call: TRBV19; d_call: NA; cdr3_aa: CASSIEDGVYNEQFF; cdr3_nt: TGTGCCAGTAGTATAGAGGACGGGGTGTACAATGAGCAGTTCTTC
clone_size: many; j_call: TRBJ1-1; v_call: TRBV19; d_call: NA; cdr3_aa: CASSYTLNTEAFF; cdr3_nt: TGTGCCAGTAGTTACACCCTGAACACTGAAGCTTTCTTT
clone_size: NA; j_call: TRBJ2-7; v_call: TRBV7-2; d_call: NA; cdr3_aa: CASSLGRDPYEQYF; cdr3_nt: TGTGCCAGCAGCTTAGGGCGGGACCCCTACGAGCAGTACTTC
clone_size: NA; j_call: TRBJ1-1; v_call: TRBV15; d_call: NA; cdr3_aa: CATSRDTVNTEAFF; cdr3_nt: TGTGCCACCAGCAGAGACACGGTCAACACTGAAGCTTTCTTT
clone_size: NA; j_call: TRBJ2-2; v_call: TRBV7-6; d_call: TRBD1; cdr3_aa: CASSLGWGTGGRRANTGELFF; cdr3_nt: TGTGCCAGCAGCTTAGGCTGGGGGACAGGGGGCCGCCGGGCGAACACCGGGGAGCTGTTTTTT
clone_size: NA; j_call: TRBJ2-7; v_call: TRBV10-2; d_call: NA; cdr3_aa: CASKVGVIGEQYF; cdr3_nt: TGCGCCAGCAAGGTAGGGGTAATTGGCGAGCAGTACTTC
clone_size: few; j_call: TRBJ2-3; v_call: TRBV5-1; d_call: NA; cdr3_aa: CASSLWGRGTDTQYF; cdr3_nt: TGCGCCAGCAGCTTGTGGGGGCGGGGGACAGATACGCAGTATTTT
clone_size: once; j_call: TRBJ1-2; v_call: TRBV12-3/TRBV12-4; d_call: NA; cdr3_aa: CASTVERWGERDGYTF; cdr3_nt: TGTGCCAGCACCGTCGAACGGTGGGGCGAACGAGATGGCTACACCTTC
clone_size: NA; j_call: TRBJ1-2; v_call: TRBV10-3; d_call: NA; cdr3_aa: CAASAETNYGYTF; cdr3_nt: TGTGCCGCATCAGCAGAGACTAACTATGGCTACACCTTC
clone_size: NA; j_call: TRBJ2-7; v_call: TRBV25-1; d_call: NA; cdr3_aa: CASSEFGASSPYEQYF; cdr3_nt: TGTGCCAGCAGTGAATTTGGGGCCAGTTCCCCCTACGAGCAGTACTTC
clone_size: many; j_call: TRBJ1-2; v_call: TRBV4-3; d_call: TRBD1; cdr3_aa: CASSQDRQGATGYGYTF; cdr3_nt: TGCGCCAGCAGCCAAGATCGTCAGGGGGCTACTGGGTATGGCTACACCTTC
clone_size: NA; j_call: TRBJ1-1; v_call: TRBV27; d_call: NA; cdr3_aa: CAGSLTVNTEAFF; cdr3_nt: TGTGCCGGCAGTTTAACAGTGAACACTGAAGCTTTCTTT
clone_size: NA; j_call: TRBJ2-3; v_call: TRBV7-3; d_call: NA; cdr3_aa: CASSTRGGTQYF; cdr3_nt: TGTGCCAGCAGCACCCGGGGTGGTACGCAGTATTTT
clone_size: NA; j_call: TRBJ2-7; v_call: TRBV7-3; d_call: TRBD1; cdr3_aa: CASWDRGYEQHF; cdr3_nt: TGTGCCAGCTGGGACAGGGGCTACGAGCAGCACTTC
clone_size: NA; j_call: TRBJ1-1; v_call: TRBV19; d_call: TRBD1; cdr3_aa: CASSTDRLNTEAFF; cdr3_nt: TGTGCCAGTAGTACGGACAGGTTGAACACTGAAGCTTTCTTT
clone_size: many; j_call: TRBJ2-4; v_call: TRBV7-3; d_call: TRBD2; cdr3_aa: CASSLTPGGPGNIQYF; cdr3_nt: TGTGCCAGCAGCTTAACGCCGGGGGGGCCTGGAAACATTCAGTACTTC
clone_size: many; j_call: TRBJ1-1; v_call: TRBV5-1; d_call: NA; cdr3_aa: CASSLEPGAEAFF; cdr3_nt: TGCGCCAGCAGCTTGGAGCCAGGGGCTGAAGCTTTCTTT
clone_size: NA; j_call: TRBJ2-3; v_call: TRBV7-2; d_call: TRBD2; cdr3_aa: CASSWGTRDKQYF; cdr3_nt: TGTGCCAGCAGCTGGGGGACTAGGGATAAGCAGTATTTT
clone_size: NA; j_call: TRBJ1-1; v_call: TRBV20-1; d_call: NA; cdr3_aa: CSARVNRGNTEAFF; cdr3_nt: TGCAGTGCTAGAGTGAACAGAGGGAACACTGAAGCTTTCTTT
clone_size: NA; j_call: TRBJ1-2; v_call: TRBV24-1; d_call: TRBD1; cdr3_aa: CATSDNTQGKGYTF; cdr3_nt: TGTGCCACCAGTGACAACACACAGGGGAAGGGCTACACCTTC
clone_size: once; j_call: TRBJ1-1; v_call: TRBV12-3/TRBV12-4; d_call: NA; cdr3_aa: CASGLVLAGDTEAFF; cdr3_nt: TGTGCTAGTGGTTTGGTTCTGGCGGGGGACACTGAAGCTTTCTTT
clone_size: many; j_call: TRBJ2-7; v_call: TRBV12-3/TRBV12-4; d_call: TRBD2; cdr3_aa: CASSFFSLAGPGYEQYF; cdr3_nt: TGTGCCAGCAGTTTCTTTAGCTTAGCGGGGCCAGGCTACGAGCAGTACTTC
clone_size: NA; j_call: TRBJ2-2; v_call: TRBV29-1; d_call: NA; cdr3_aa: CSGVGRHTGELFF; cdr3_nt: TGCAGCGGGGTGGGGAGGCACACCGGGGAGCTGTTTTTT
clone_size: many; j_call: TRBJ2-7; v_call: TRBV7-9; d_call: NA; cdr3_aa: CASSLPNDEEQYF; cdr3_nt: TGTGCCAGCAGCTTACCGAACGACGAGGAACAGTACTTC
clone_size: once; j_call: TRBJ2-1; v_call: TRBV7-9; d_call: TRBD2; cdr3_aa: CASSLSTSDDEQFF; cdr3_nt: TGTGCCAGCAGCCTTTCGACTAGCGACGATGAGCAGTTCTTC
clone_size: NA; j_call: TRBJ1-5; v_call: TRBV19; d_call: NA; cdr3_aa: CASSIMGPQPQHF; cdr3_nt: TGTGCCAGTAGTATAATGGGTCCTCAGCCCCAGCATTTT
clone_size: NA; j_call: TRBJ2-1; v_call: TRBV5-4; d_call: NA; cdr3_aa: CASSPKTGAPNEQFF; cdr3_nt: TGTGCCAGCAGCCCCAAAACGGGGGCTCCCAATGAGCAGTTCTTC
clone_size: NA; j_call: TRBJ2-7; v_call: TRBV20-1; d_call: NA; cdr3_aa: CSAALASYEQYF; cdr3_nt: TGCAGTGCCGCTCTAGCGAGCTACGAGCAGTACTTC
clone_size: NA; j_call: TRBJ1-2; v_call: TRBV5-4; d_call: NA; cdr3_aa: CASSLDGSNYGYTF; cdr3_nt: TGTGCCAGCAGCTTGGATGGTAGCAACTATGGCTACACCTTC
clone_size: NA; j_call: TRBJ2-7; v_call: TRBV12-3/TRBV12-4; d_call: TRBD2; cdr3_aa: CASTPLPTGGGPFYEQYF; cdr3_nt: TGTGCCAGCACCCCTCTGCCCACGGGGGGAGGGCCTTTCTACGAGCAGTACTTC
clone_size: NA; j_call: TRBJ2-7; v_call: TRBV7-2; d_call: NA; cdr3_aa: CASSSDRNSYEQYF; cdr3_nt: TGTGCCAGCAGCTCCGACAGAAACTCCTACGAGCAGTACTTC
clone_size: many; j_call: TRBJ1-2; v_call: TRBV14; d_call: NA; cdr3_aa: CASSPSANYGYTF; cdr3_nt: TGTGCCAGCAGCCCCAGCGCGAACTATGGCTACACCTTC
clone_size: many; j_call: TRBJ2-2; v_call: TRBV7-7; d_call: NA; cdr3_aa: CASSFKNANTGELFF; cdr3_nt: TGTGCCAGCAGCTTCAAGAACGCGAACACCGGGGAGCTGTTTTTT
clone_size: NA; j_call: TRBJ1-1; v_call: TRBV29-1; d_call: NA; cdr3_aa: CSSYGPYTEAFF; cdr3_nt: TGCAGCAGTTACGGGCCCTACACTGAAGCTTTCTTT
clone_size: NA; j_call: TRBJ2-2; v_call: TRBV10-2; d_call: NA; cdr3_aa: CASRFGLGELFF; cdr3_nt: TGCGCCAGCAGGTTCGGGCTGGGGGAGCTGTTTTTT
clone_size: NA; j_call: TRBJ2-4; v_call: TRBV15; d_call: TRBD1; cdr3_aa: CATRQDRGPSIQYF; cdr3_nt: TGTGCCACCAGACAGGACAGGGGGCCTAGCATTCAGTACTTC
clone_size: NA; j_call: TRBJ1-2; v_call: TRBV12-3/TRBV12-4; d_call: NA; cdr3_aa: CASSSEEGVGYTF; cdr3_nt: TGTGCCAGCAGTTCTGAGGAGGGGGTAGGCTACACCTTC